Listed here is a single T cell receptor (beta chain). Participants were aged 18 to 89 years from some 24 US areas. Membership in each cohort depended on participant-reported clinical history. Measured with immunoSEQ multiplex PCR; TCRdb has only the in-frame clones, and not every one. The sample holds 250,000 to 300,000 clones; roughly 80% are singletons and the top ten take 3.4%. This record belongs to a study of blood T cell repertoires in COVID-19. The overall study: T cells, B-cell-depleted T cells, or PBMCs provided the cDNA or gDNA that served as material.

CDR1 is LGHDT and CDR2 is YNNKEL in the germline V gene (reference sequence). The trim removed 4 bases at V and 4 bases at J, leaving 2 bases unmatched. The CDR3 spans 15 residues. The chain joins TRBV3-1 (or the pseudogene TRBV3-2) to TRBJ2-6; 9 nucleotides agree with TRBD1. This TCR came from a man aged 45-60 years who had recovered from COVID-19. Sequenced material: PBMCs or T cells enriched from blood (not recorded which). For the CDR3, the DNA is TGTGCCAGCAGCCGGACAGGGGAAGGGGCCAACGTCCTGACTTTC. It is translated as CASSRTGEGANVLTF.